This TCR beta chain was found in a study of CD4+ T cells in melanoma. Findings and limits, study-wide: A reported correlation linked neoantigen-specific CD4+ T cells to CD8+, macrophage and B cell function.

About this clone: No antigen is known for it.

Germline values: CDR1 GTSNPN, CDR2 SVGIG (reference sequence). This CDR3 is 13 amino acids long. With 2 bases removed from V and 9 bases from J, the gap between germline ends came to 14 bases. Using immunoSEQ multiplex PCR, the repertoire was profiled, and TCRdb retains in-frame clones only, with some absent. Of around 15,000 clones listed, roughly 88% are singletons. The sample consisted of cells from a culture (not recorded whether cultured in vitro). J is TRBJ1-5 and V is TRBV30; tentative D call: TRBD1 (5 bases). The clonotype originates from a human donor with melanoma. CDR3 sequence: CAWSRGPLRPQHF. The CDR3 DNA sequence: TGTGCCTGGAGTCGGGGCCCACTTCGGCCCCAGCATTTT. The full variable domain, its missing parts supplied by reference TRBV30 and TRBJ1-5, is SQTIHQWPATLVQPVGSPLSLECTVEGTSNPNLYWYRQAAGRGLQLLFYSVGIGQISSEVPQNLSASRPQDRQFILSSKKLLLSDSGFYLCAWSRGPLRPQHFGDGTRLSIL.